The 23 T cell receptor beta chains in this list originate from one sample, sequenced in a study of blood T cell repertoires in COVID-19. Sequenced by immunoSEQ multiplex PCR; TCRdb stores in-frame clones only, minus some. Altogether fewer than 400,000 clones are present, 89% being singletons, with the ten largest covering 5.2%. Material for sequencing was PBMCs or T cells enriched from blood (not recorded which). The receptors were gathered from a man aged 55-75 years who had recovered from COVID-19.

J is TRBJ2-5 and V is TRBV7-9; 9 bases are a match to TRBD2. J gave up 3 bases and V 5 bases, and 7 bases lay outside the gene matches. The CDR3 covers 15 residues. Germline CDR1 SEHNR, CDR2 FQNEAQ (reference sequence). The CDR3 coding sequence is TGTGCCAGCAGCCCCCAGGCGGGGGGGGAAGAGACCCAGTACTTC. Protein sequence: CASSPQAGGEETQYF.

The CDR3 loop reads CASSLSGTPDTQYF. The CDR3 nucleotides read TGTGCCAGCAGCCTAAGCGGGACCCCAGATACGCAGTATTTT. The V gene is TRBV6-2 or TRBV6-3, the J gene TRBJ2-3; 7 bases agree with TRBD2. The ends lost 6 bases at V and 4 bases at J; junction bases unmatched: 7. In germline, CDR1 is MNHEY, CDR2 SVGEGT. The CDR3 runs 14 residues.

Comments on this clone: Additional DNA sequences in this sample encode the identical CDR3. The V and J genes are TRBV18 and TRBJ1-2; 7 positions match TRBD1. J lost 3 bases, V lost 2 bases, and 3 bases had no gene match. Germline CDR1 KGHSH, CDR2 LQKENI. CDR3 length: 14 residues. The CDR3 DNA reads as TGTGCCAGCTCACCAAGACAGGGAGACTATGGCTACACCTTC. Protein: CASSPRQGDYGYTF.

This sequence joins TRBV10-2 and TRBJ2-5; TRBD2 matches at 12 bases. V was clipped by 8 bases and J by 5 bases; unmatched bases: 6. Germline lookup yields CDR1 WSHSY and CDR2 SAAADI. The CDR3 contains 14 residues. The CDR3 sequence: CASAGLAGFETQYF. CDR3 bases: TGCGCCAGCGCAGGACTAGCGGGATTTGAGACCCAGTACTTC.

The gene calls are TRBV28 and TRBJ2-7, with TRBD2 identical over 7 bases. From germline, CDR1 is MDHEN and CDR2 SYDVKM. The CDR3 loop spans 14 amino acids. V was pared by 7 bases and J by 0 bases, with 6 bases of the junction left unmatched. For the CDR3, the DNA is TGTGCCAGCATTTCTAGCGGAAGCTCCTACGAGCAGTACTTC. Translated: CASISSGSSYEQYF.

The chain couples TRBV25-1 to TRBJ2-7; 8 nucleotides agree with TRBD1. The V and J ends lost 1 base and 1 base, in that order; junction bases with no gene match: 9. Germline CDR1 is MGHDK and CDR2 is SYGVNS. The CDR3 runs to 17 residues. The CDR3: CASSESGSGTGSYEQYF. DNA for the CDR3: TGTGCCAGCAGTGAATCTGGATCCGGGACAGGATCCTACGAGCAGTACTTC.

This chain uses TRBV11-2 with TRBJ1-6; the match to TRBD1 covers 8 bases. The CDR3 contains 14 residues. V was pared by 4 bases and J by 13 bases, with 9 bases of the junction left unmatched. Per the germline V gene, CDR1 is SGHAT and CDR2 is FQNNGV. CDR3 bases: TGTGCCAGCAGCTACAAGACAGGGGCCCACCCCCTCCACTTT. It is translated as CASSYKTGAHPLHF.

J is TRBJ2-1 and V is TRBV7-3, with TRBD2 identical over 7 bases. Losses at the gene ends were 8 bases for V and 10 bases for J; bases not matched to a gene: 14. CDR3 length equals 14 residues. CDR1 is SGHTA and CDR2 is FQGTGA in the germline V gene. The CDR3 loop reads CASGRRAGEKEQFF. The CDR3 nucleotides are TGTGCCAGCGGACGAAGGGCGGGGGAGAAGGAGCAGTTCTTC.

The chain employs TRBV30 and TRBJ2-1; 10 bases are shared with TRBD2. CDR3 length equals 17 residues. The trim removed 1 base at V and 7 bases at J, leaving 13 bases unmatched. Per germline, CDR1 GTSNPN and CDR2 SVGIG (reference sequence). Here the CDR3 reads CAWSAQDLAGVANEQFF. CDR3 DNA sequence: TGTGCCTGGAGTGCCCAGGATCTAGCGGGAGTAGCGAATGAGCAGTTCTTC.

This rearrangement joins TRBV4-1 to TRBJ2-6, with 11 nucleotides matching TRBD1. J was trimmed by 2 bases and V by 7 bases; bases with no gene match: 4. Germline V lookup: CDR1 MGHRA, CDR2 YSYEKL. This CDR3 has 16 amino acids. Written as DNA, the CDR3 is TGCGCCAGCACGGGACAGGGGGAGACTGGGGCCAACGTCCTGACTTTC. Its protein product is CASTGQGETGANVLTF.

V and J are TRBV5-4 and TRBJ1-2; tentative D call: TRBD1 (5 bases). The V end lost 4 bases, the J end lost 1 base, and 17 bases lay between the germline ends. The germline gives CDR1 SGHNT, CDR2 YYREEE (reference sequence). This CDR3 contains 16 residues. Written as DNA, the CDR3 is TGTGCCAGCAGCCCGGCACCCCGCGACAGTAACTATGGCTACACCTTC. Translated: CASSPAPRDSNYGYTF.

The chain recombines TRBV25-1 with TRBJ2-1, with TRBD2 matching over 14 bases. Germline V CDR1 and CDR2: MGHDK, SYGVNS. The CDR3 has 16 residues. Germline trimming cut 2 bases from V and 12 bases from J; bases unmatched to any gene: 9. CDR3 amino acids: CASSEIGTSGRGGQFF. CDR3 in DNA: TGTGCCAGCAGTGAAATTGGGACTAGCGGGAGAGGGGGGCAGTTCTTC.

The chain combines TRBV5-1 with TRBJ2-5; D is unresolved. Germline values: CDR1 SGHRS, CDR2 YFSETQ. The CDR3 extends over 14 amino acids. V lost 0 bases and J lost 4, with 10 bases in between. The CDR3 protein is CASSLDPGTETQYF. DNA of the CDR3: TGCGCCAGCAGCTTGGACCCGGGTACAGAGACCCAGTACTTC.

The V call is TRBV21-1, the J call TRBJ2-6; the D call in the table, TRBD1, was not verified against the DNA. TRBV21-1 is listed as a pseudogene. This CDR3 region has 20 residues. The DNA of the CDR3 is TGTGCCAGCAGCAGAGTACCGGGGACAGGGATGTCCTCTGGGGCCAACGTCCTGACTTTC. Translation gives CASSRVPGTGMSSGANVLTF.

V is TRBV14 and J is TRBJ2-3; 9 positions match TRBD2. The CDR3 loop spans 16 amino acids. The germline V gene has CDR1 SGHDN and CDR2 FVKESK. Trimming at V came to 2 bases and at J to 4 bases, leaving 7 bases not matched to a gene. CDR3 coding DNA: TGTGCCAGCAGCCAAATAGCGGGAGCGAGAGCAGATACGCAGTATTTT. Residues: CASSQIAGARADTQYF.

This clone was recorded a few times. The chain employs TRBV28 and TRBJ1-6; D may be TRBD1 (5 bases). Trimming shortened V by 3 bases and J by 7 bases, and 10 bases separated the two germline ends. Germline V CDR1 and CDR2: MDHEN, SYDVKM. The CDR3 contains 14 residues. The CDR3 bases are TGTGCCAGCAGTTTTTTCAGGGTGAATTCACCCCTCCACTTT. It is translated as CASSFFRVNSPLHF.

The genes are TRBV7-3 and TRBJ2-6; 8 nucleotides match TRBD1. Germline CDR1 is SGHTA and CDR2 is FQGTGA. V dropped 4 bases and J dropped 1; count of bases not matched to a gene: 9. This CDR3 comprises 18 residues. This CDR3 reads CASSSVGRGRSGANVLTF. The CDR3 region has the DNA TGTGCCAGCAGCTCGGTGGGCAGGGGGCGGTCTGGGGCCAACGTCCTGACTTTC. Using reference TRBV7-3 and TRBJ2-6 for the parts outside the CDR3, the full variable domain is GAGVSQTPSNKVTEKGKYVELRCDPISGHTALYWYRQSLGQGPEFLIYFQGTGAADDSGLPNDRFFAVRPEGSVSTLKIQRTERGDSAVYLCASSSVGRGRSGANVLTFGAGSRLTVL.

V and J are TRBV19 and TRBJ2-1; no clear D gene. The CDR3 consists of 13 residues. Per the germline V gene, CDR1 is LNHDA and CDR2 is SQIVND (reference sequence). Between the trimmed V and J ends, which lost 3 bases and 4 bases, there was a span of 7 bases. In DNA form, the CDR3 reads TGTGCCAGTAGTATGGTAGAATACAATGAGCAGTTCTTC. It translates to CASSMVEYNEQFF.

The chain has TRBV7-6 and TRBJ2-7; 9 bases align to TRBD1. The CDR3 runs to 15 residues. The V segment lost 2 bases and the J segment 5 bases; nucleotides outside the gene matches: 7. Germline V gene sequence: CDR1 SGHVS, CDR2 FNYEAQ. The CDR3 DNA reads TGTGCCAGCAGCTTAACCGGGACAGGGCCCCACGAGCAGTACTTC. It specifies CASSLTGTGPHEQYF.

The sample holds one count of this clone. The rearrangement uses TRBV5-1 and TRBJ2-5, with TRBD2 matching 10 bases. Germline CDR1 is SGHRS and CDR2 is YFSETQ. This CDR3 is 15 amino acids long. The V segment lost 5 bases and the J segment 3 bases; nucleotides outside the gene matches: 7. CDR3 sequence reads: CASSLASGSKETQYF. The CDR3 region has the DNA TGCGCCAGCAGTCTAGCTAGCGGGAGTAAAGAGACCCAGTACTTC.

The chain joins TRBV15 to TRBJ2-4; D is ambiguous. This CDR3 spans 15 amino acids. The V end lost 1 base, the J end lost 0 bases, and 7 bases lay between the germline ends. Germline CDR1 reads LNHNV; CDR2 reads YYDKDF (reference sequence). In nucleotides, the CDR3 is TGTGCCACCAGCAGAGCAGGAATAGCCAAAAACATTCAGTACTTC. Amino acids: CATSRAGIAKNIQYF.

The table lists this clone with a few counts. This chain joins TRBV4-2 and TRBJ2-2, with D maybe TRBD2 (6 bases). The CDR3 loop spans 15 amino acids. Germline V CDR1 and CDR2: LGHNA, YNFKEQ. Trimming removed 0 bases from V and 6 bases from J, with 11 bases in between. CDR3 residues: CASSQDYAGSGELFF. The CDR3, as DNA: TGTGCCAGCAGCCAAGATTACGCGGGATCCGGGGAGCTGTTTTTT.

The J gene is TRBJ1-3, the V gene TRBV10-1, with no clear D. The length of the CDR3 is 14 residues. Germline V gene sequence: CDR1 WNHNN, CDR2 SYGVQD (reference sequence). Deletions cut 5 bases from V and 9 bases from J, with 17 bases between. As DNA, the CDR3 is TGCGCCAGCAGTTTGACAACAGCGGAGGGCACCATATATTTT. This gives the protein CASSLTTAEGTIYF.